This T cell receptor beta chain comes out of a study of CD8 T cells in Susac syndrome (dated by TCRdb to about 2019). Regarding the study in general: Whether CD8+ T cell activation and differentiation in Susac syndrome was antigen driven was tested using repertoire sequencing. What the study reported, not specific to this receptor: The number of individuals in the TCR sequencing and HLA analysis was recognized as being relatively small.

With respect to this clonotype: Its binding antigen is unknown. It has no much larger one-base neighbor in the sample; base qualities were not kept.

High-throughput TCR beta sequencing profiled peripheral blood CD8+ and CD4+ T cells from healthy donors, Susac syndrome patients and multiple sclerosis patients. Healthy donors were included as age- and sex-matched controls. Bulk CD8+ and CD4+ T cells were purified magnetically by negative isolation, whereas CD8+ TEMRA cells were enriched by FACS. Blood was drawn into EDTA tubes, processed within 24 hours, and PBMCs were isolated by density gradient centrifugation. PBMCs intended for TCR sequencing were frozen in liquid nitrogen and were later thawed in a 37 degrees C water bath. A purity of at least 90% was achieved for sorted or isolated CD4+, CD8+ and CD8+ TEMRA cells. The V end loses 5 bases and the J end loses 5 bases, and a stretch of 9 bases separates them. The CDR3 runs 12 amino acids, cysteine and phenylalanine included. Here the CDR3 DNA is all that survives: 36 bases in frame from base 1. Per the germline V gene, KGHSH is the CDR1 and LQKENI is the CDR2.

RNA was extracted using the RNeasy kit, and about 0.45 to 1 microgram was reverse transcribed with random hexamers. The immunoSEQ multiplex PCR assay, covering 54 Vbeta and 13 Jbeta segments, was used to amplify TCR beta CDR3 regions. PCR amplification bias was corrected by using a synthetic template baseline for primer optimization and computational correction. Under the source paper's analysis protocol: Reads were annotated to V, D and J genes per IMGT and analyzed with immunoSEQ Analyzer, keeping only productive sequences. Clonality was calculated as one minus the Shannon entropy normalized by log2 of the number of productive unique sequences. For each patient and control, public and private clones were evaluated among the 100 most prevalent clones. Susac-specific clones were defined as absent from healthy and MS cohorts, over a thousand published viral clones and other ImmuneACCESS disease sequences. In TCRdb, the public reads were trimmed at Q25 with fastp and aligned with MiXCR, with productive beta chains retained. Here each entry gathers all rows of one CDR3 protein and keeps the most common genes and DNA. The V and J calls come from TCRdb's annotation, not from the publication. A total of about 120,000 distinct CDR3 sequences appear in this sample, 94% of them only once. Of the sample, about 0.098% is held by the ten largest clones.

The clonotype was recovered from a human donor in good health. The chain uses TRBV18 and TRBJ1-1, and possibly TRBD1, on 6 matching bases. The sequenced sample consisted of CD4+ T cells from PBMCs. The DNA sequence is TGTGCCAGCTCATCTGGACAGACTGAAGCTTTCTTT. This is translated as CASSSGQTEAFF.